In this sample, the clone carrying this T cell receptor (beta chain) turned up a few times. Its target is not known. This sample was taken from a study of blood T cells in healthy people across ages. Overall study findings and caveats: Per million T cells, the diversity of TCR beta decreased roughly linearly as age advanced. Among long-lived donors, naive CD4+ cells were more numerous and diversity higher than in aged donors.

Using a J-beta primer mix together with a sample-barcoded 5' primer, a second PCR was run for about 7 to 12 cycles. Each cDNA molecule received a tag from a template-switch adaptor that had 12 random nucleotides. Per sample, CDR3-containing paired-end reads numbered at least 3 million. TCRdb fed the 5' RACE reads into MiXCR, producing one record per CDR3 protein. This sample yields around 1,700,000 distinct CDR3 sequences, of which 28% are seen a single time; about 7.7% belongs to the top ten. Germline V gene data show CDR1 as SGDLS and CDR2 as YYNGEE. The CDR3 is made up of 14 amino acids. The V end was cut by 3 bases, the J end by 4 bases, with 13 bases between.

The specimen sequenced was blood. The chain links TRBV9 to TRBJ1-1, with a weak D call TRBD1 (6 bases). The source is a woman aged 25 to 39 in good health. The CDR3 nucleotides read TGTGCCAGCAGCGCAGGGGTGGGGGGCACTGAAGCTTTCTTT. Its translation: CASSAGVGGTEAFF. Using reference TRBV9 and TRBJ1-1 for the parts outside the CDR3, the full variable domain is DSGVTQTPKHLITATGQRVTLRCSPRSGDLSVYWYQQSLDQGLQFLIQYYNGEERAKGNILERFSAQQFPDLHSELNLSSLELGDSALYFCASSAGVGGTEAFFGQGTRLTVV.